The rows below give T cell receptor beta chains drawn from one sample of a study of PD-L1 blockade in urothelial cancer. Libraries were prepared by immunoSEQ multiplex PCR; TCRdb keeps only in-frame clonotypes and omits some of them. The sample shows more than 80,000 clones, roughly 87% of them seen only once. Material: PBMCs, obtained around atezolizumab (anti-PD-L1) treatment. These receptors were taken from a man in his sixties or seventies with urothelial cancer. Each CDR3 is given with its conserved first and last residue. Fields, in order: D gene, J gene, V gene, clone size, CDR3 protein, CDR3 DNA. A D gene is named only where the DNA matches it firmly. The listing skips clone size in some rows; elsewhere it reads once, few, many or a size class.

NA TRBJ1-1 TRBV6-5 NA CASSYSGGRRTEAFF TGTGCCAGCAGTTACTCTGGGGGCCGGCGTACTGAAGCTTTCTTT
NA TRBJ2-3 TRBV25-1 NA CASSGPVVDTQYF TGTGCCAGCAGTGGGCCCGTGGTAGATACGCAGTATTTT
NA TRBJ2-2 TRBV9 NA CASSLSTGTGELFF TGTGCCAGCAGCCTGAGCACCGGCACCGGGGAGCTGTTTTTT
NA TRBJ2-2 TRBV5-6 NA CASSQPTEGQRTGELFF TGTGCCAGCAGCCAACCAACAGAAGGACAGCGGACCGGGGAGCTGTTTTTT
TRBD2 TRBJ2-1 TRBV2 NA CASKVLAGRNEQFF TGTGCCAGCAAGGTCCTAGCGGGGCGGAATGAGCAGTTCTTC
NA TRBJ2-7 TRBV7-9 NA CASSLIGGNNGEQYF TGTGCCAGCAGCTTAATTGGGGGGAACAATGGCGAGCAGTACTTC
NA TRBJ2-3 TRBV6-5 NA CASSVGTRRPDTQYF TGTGCCAGCAGTGTCGGGACTCGGAGACCAGATACGCAGTATTTT
NA TRBJ2-4 TRBV5-1 NA CASSLGLRENIQYF TGCGCCAGCAGCTTGGGACTCAGGGAAAACATTCAGTACTTC
NA TRBJ1-3 TRBV4-1 NA CASSQLPARSGNTIYF TGCGCCAGCAGCCAACTACCTGCACGCTCTGGAAACACCATATATTTT
NA TRBJ1-5 TRBV4-1 NA CASSQDNGGHQPQHF TGCGCCAGCAGCCAAGATAATGGGGGCCATCAGCCCCAGCATTTT
NA TRBJ1-5 TRBV27 NA CASSLSGDQPQHF TGTGCCAGCAGTTTATCCGGGGATCAGCCCCAGCATTTT
NA TRBJ2-6 TRBV5-4 NA CASSLEARTGTNSGANVLTF TGTGCCAGCAGCTTGGAAGCCCGGACCGGGACAAACTCTGGGGCCAACGTCCTGACTTTC
NA TRBJ2-7 TRBV5-5 NA CASSLGGTYEQYF TGTGCCAGCAGCTTGGGGGGCACCTACGAGCAGTACTTC
NA TRBJ1-6 TRBV10-2 NA CASKSSYNSPLHF TGCGCCAGCAAGAGCTCCTATAATTCACCCCTCCACTTT
NA TRBJ2-3 TRBV7-9 NA CASRKGDTQYF TGTGCCAGCAGAAAGGGGGATACGCAGTATTTT
NA TRBJ1-2 TRBV7-2 NA CASSSEVGYTF TGTGCCAGCAGCTCCGAGGTGGGCTACACCTTC
TRBD1 TRBJ2-7 TRBV5-1 NA CASSLGAGGAQYF TGCGCCAGCAGCTTGGGCGCAGGGGGCGCGCAGTACTTC
TRBD1 TRBJ2-2 TRBV9 NA CASSTRQGANTGELFF TGTGCCAGCAGCACCCGACAGGGGGCAAACACCGGGGAGCTGTTTTTT
NA TRBJ2-1 TRBV27 few CASGNRVDNEQFF TGTGCCAGCGGGAACAGGGTGGACAATGAGCAGTTCTTC
TRBD1 TRBJ2-1 TRBV29-1 NA CSARPAGQGAYNEQFF TGCAGCGCCAGACCCGCGGGACAGGGGGCCTACAATGAGCAGTTCTTC
NA TRBJ1-2 TRBV14 few CASSQVQGYGGYTF TGTGCCAGCAGCCAAGTACAGGGCTATGGAGGCTACACCTTC
NA TRBJ2-5 TRBV4-1 few CASRGGRETQYF TGCGCCAGCCGCGGGGGCAGGGAGACCCAGTACTTC
TRBD1 TRBJ1-6 TRBV7-7 NA CASSLSIKGADSPLHF TGTGCCAGCAGCTTATCTATCAAGGGGGCAGATTCACCCCTCCACTTT
NA TRBJ2-7 TRBV6-4 NA CASSVVDNYEQYF TGTGCCAGCAGTGTTGTGGACAACTACGAGCAGTACTTC
NA TRBJ2-7 TRBV5-4 NA CASSLAAARGFNEQYF TGTGCCAGCAGCCTGGCGGCAGCCCGGGGGTTCAACGAGCAGTACTTC
NA TRBJ1-5 TRBV27 NA CASSSSQTGGQPQHF TGTGCCAGCAGTTCGAGCCAGACAGGTGGTCAGCCCCAGCATTTT